Below, 8 T cell receptor beta chains from the same sample are listed, as sequenced in a study of blood T cell repertoires in COVID-19. TCRdb's copy holds only in-frame clones and misses some; the assay was immunoSEQ multiplex PCR. This table has 60,000 to 70,000 clones, roughly 80% appearing once. Sequencing was performed on peripheral blood. These receptor sequences come from a man aged 55 to 70 with acute or convalescent COVID-19.

This clone was seen a handful of times. CDR3 nucleotides: TGTGCCAGCAGCTTCACCGGGACTAGCGGGGTTCTGAACACCGGGGAGCTGTTTTTT. It translates to CASSFTGTSGVLNTGELFF. The chain employs TRBV7-6 and TRBJ2-2; 13 bases line up with TRBD2. With V trimmed by 3 bases and J by 1 base, 8 bases remained unmatched. This CDR3 spans 19 amino acids. Germline lookup yields CDR1 SGHVS and CDR2 FNYEAQ.

The chain is built from TRBV19 and TRBJ2-6; D is perhaps TRBD2 (6 bases). CDR3 length equals 17 residues. CDR1 and CDR2 (germline): LNHDA, SQIVND (reference sequence). Trimming took 4 bases from V and 0 from J, leaving 13 bases between them. CDR3 nucleotide sequence: TGTGCCAGTAGTAAGGGGTACGGGGGCTCTGGGGCCAACGTCCTGACTTTC. This sequence encodes CASSKGYGGSGANVLTF.

The chain carries TRBV11-3 and TRBJ2-5; weak D call: TRBD1 (6 bases). Germline V gives CDR1 SGHNT, CDR2 YENEEA. There are 16 residues in the CDR3. Deletions cut 3 bases from V and 5 bases from J, with 19 bases between. In DNA, the CDR3 is TGTGCCAGCAGCTTGAACAGGGAACGCCTAGGGGAGACCCAGTACTTC. It codes for CASSLNRERLGETQYF. Together with reference TRBV11-3 and TRBJ2-5, the CDR3 gives the full variable domain: EAGVVQSPRYKIIEKKQPVAFWCNPISGHNTLYWYLQNLGQGPELLIRYENEEAVDDSQLPKDRFSAERLKGVDSTLKIQPAELGDSAVYLCASSLNRERLGETQYFGPGTRLLVL.

This sequence joins TRBV6-6 and TRBJ1-2; 7 bases map to TRBD1. V lost 6 bases, J lost 6 bases, and 16 bases stayed unmatched. The CDR3 is made up of 16 amino acids. CDR1 MNHNY and CDR2 SVGAGI come from the germline V gene (reference sequence). The CDR3 is CASRPYPGGSVDGYTF. The CDR3, as DNA: TGTGCCAGCAGACCCTACCCAGGGGGTTCTGTGGATGGCTACACCTTC.

The chain links TRBV7-6 to TRBJ2-6; 7 nucleotides match TRBD2. Germline lookup yields CDR1 SGHVS and CDR2 FNYEAQ. The V segment lost 1 base and the J segment 0 bases; nucleotides outside the gene matches: 3. The CDR3 length is 17 residues. For the CDR3, the DNA is TGTGCCAGCAGCTTAGAGGGAGGGATCTCTGGGGCCAACGTCCTGACTTTC. It codes for CASSLEGGISGANVLTF.

The chain links TRBV7-8 to TRBJ1-2; D unclear. The CDR3 consists of 13 residues. V lost 1 base and J 3 bases, leaving 6 bases between the germline ends. Germline-derived CDR1 and CDR2 are SGHVS and FQNEAQ. CDR3 in amino acids: CASSLDQDYGYTF. CDR3 sequence (DNA): TGTGCCAGCAGCTTAGATCAGGACTATGGCTACACCTTC.

The table lists this clone with a count of one. The chain links TRBV24-1 to TRBJ1-5; TRBD1 agrees at 10 bases. The CDR3 extends over 15 amino acids. Germline V gene data show CDR1 as KGHDR and CDR2 as SFDVKD. With V trimmed by 3 bases and J by 9 bases, 7 bases remained unmatched. The CDR3 DNA follows: TGTGCCACCAGTGATGACAGGGGGCAGGGCCGGCCCCAGCATTTT. Translating it yields CATSDDRGQGRPQHF.

CDR3 coding DNA: TGCAGCGCCGGAGCGGGATTGGCTTATTACGAGCAGTACTTC. Amino acids: CSAGAGLAYYEQYF. The genes are TRBV29-1 and TRBJ2-7; 7 nucleotides match TRBD2. CDR1 and CDR2 (germline): SQVTM, ANQGSEA. This CDR3 has 14 residues. V trimming: 7 bases; J trimming: 4 bases; junction bases outside the gene matches: 13.